This T cell receptor beta chain was sequenced for a study of beta chain features in type 1 diabetes. The isolated RNA, all of it, was reverse transcribed, so expressed TCRB transcripts were what got sequenced. The assay was immunoSEQ multiplex PCR, and TCRdb's table has in-frame clones only and misses some. The sample carries under 900,000 clones, about a sixth recorded once. Sort purity for all populations was recorded as exceeding 98%. With respect to this clone: Germline and junction disagree at one end, which may indicate a read error.

CDR3 length equals 13 residues. In germline, CDR1 is SGHTA, CDR2 FQGNSA. V gene TRBV7-2 combines with J gene TRBJ2-3, with 8 bases fitting TRBD2. The TCR comes from a woman younger than 35 in good health. Sequencing was carried out using naive CD4+ T cells from blood. CDR3 sequence reads: CASSLSTREADIF. The CDR3 DNA reads as TGTGCCAGCAGCTTATCTACGCGGGAGGCCGATATTTTT.